The entry below gives a single T cell receptor (beta chain) sequence along with its context. A read error may produce the germline difference seen at one junction end. The data originate from a study of blood T cell repertoires in COVID-19. Turning to the study itself: The origin of the acute and convalescent COVID-19 samples was the United States, Italy and Spain. T cells, B-cell-depleted T cells, or PBMCs supplied cDNA or gDNA.

Authors' data handling: Amplification of reference gene primers provided the estimated nucleated cell counts. Repertoires were generated with immunoSEQ multiplex PCR, while TCRdb's copy carries only in-frame clones and drops some. That table gives V, J and clone size, and the DNA gave D and trimming. The profile shows over 300,000 clones, 89% of them singletons. CDR1 and CDR2 from the germline V gene are SGHTA and FQGNSA. The CDR3 length is 12 residues. The V gene is TRBV7-2, the J gene TRBJ2-3, with 8 bases fitting TRBD2. This TCR derives from a man younger than 30 who had recovered from COVID-19. Sample: peripheral blood. CDR3 amino acids: CASSLEAGAPPF. As DNA, the CDR3 is TGTGCCAGCAGCTTAGAAGCGGGGGCACCCCCGTTT.